This entry features one T cell receptor (beta chain) sequence. Its antigen is currently not known. Base qualities were left out, and no much larger clone turns up one base away. Between the V and J ends, shortened by 6 bases and 4 bases respectively, the junction contains 15 bases. The CDR3 spans 15 residues, from the cysteine through the phenylalanine. Only CDR3 DNA is held: 45 bases, read in frame from base 1. From the germline V gene, CDR1 is SGHVS and CDR2 is FQNEAQ. This entry comes from a study of OX40 agonist ivuxolimab in advanced cancers. Regarding the research as a whole: Ivuxolimab was a fully human IgG2 agonistic monoclonal antibody targeting the costimulatory receptor OX40 (CD134). Peripheral TCRbeta sequencing aimed to test whether ivuxolimab altered TCR sequence diversity and caused clonal T-cell expansion. The paper describes the monotherapy dose-escalation part (N ≈ 52 patients) of the phase I trial of ivuxolimab. Intravenous ivuxolimab was administered to patients every 2 weeks at six dose levels: 0.01, 0.1, 0.3, 1.5, 3 and 10 mg/kg. Partial responses occurred in three dose-escalation patients: two with cutaneous melanoma and one with hepatocellular carcinoma. Of the approximately 53 patients in dose escalation, about 20 had hepatocellular carcinoma, about 15 had melanoma, 9 had renal cell carcinoma and 9 had head and neck cancer. In the dose-escalation cohort, 82.7% of patients were male, and the mean age was roughly 60 years, with a range of about 23 to 85. Patients were allowed to have had prior anti-PD-1, anti-PD-L1 or anti-CTLA-4 therapy, and around 40% of the dose-escalation patients had previously received checkpoint inhibitors.

Results the study describes overall, beyond this receptor: Low levels of normalized T-cell clonal expansion were also seen in some patients who did not respond. After ivuxolimab, CD8+ T cells had more expanded clones than CD4+ T cells on average. In the 0.1-3.0 mg/kg groups, partial responders were among the patients with the lowest normalized peripheral clonal expansion, particularly in CD8+ T cells. The antigen specificity of the peripheral T cells that underwent clonal expansion was not determined. At doses of 0.1 to 3.0 mg/kg, clonal expansion of both CD4+ and CD8+ blood T cells was observed from baseline to week 6.

For sequencing of the TCRbeta CDR3 region, genomic DNA was extracted from the sorted cells. The immunoSEQ Assay was used to sequence the TCRbeta CDR3 regions. Drawn from immuneACCESS, this table holds only the in-frame rearrangements with V and J called that TCRdb kept. Clones are partly lost; checked studies trace under half to an unresolved V gene and leave the rest unexplained. The sample data list tens of thousands of clones, and 86% of these were observed just once. The top ten hold about 0.7% of the sample. Patients with autoimmune disease history or receiving systemic immunosuppression were excluded from the trial. Peripheral blood for TCR sequencing was collected from all dose cohorts at baseline, on cycle 4 day 1, and on cycle 7 day 1. The samples were drawn from a first-in-human, open-label, multicenter phase I dose-escalation trial of ivuxolimab. Adults with locally advanced or metastatic head and neck squamous cell, hepatocellular, melanoma or renal cell carcinoma were enrolled in the trial. CD4+ and CD8+ T cells were sorted separately from peripheral blood before TCR sequencing.

The TCR was taken from an adult with an advanced solid tumor such as melanoma, head and neck, liver or kidney cancer. Here the sequenced sample was CD4+ or CD8+ T cells sorted from blood, taken in a trial of the OX40 agonist ivuxolimab. Recombination connected TRBV7-8 to TRBJ1-4; tentative D gene TRBD1, with 6 bases matching. The CDR3 corresponds to CASRETGGFNEKLFF. Here is the DNA: TGTGCCAGCAGGGAGACAGGAGGATTTAATGAAAAACTGTTTTTT.